A single T cell receptor beta chain is shown here with its context. These data are taken from a study of technical replicates of blood from a handful of donors. The V gene end was trimmed by 7 bases and the J gene end by 6 bases; junction bases not matched to a gene: 3. From germline, CDR1 is ENHRY and CDR2 SYGVKD. CDR3 length: 12 amino acids. The table came from immunoSEQ multiplex PCR; TCRdb's copy has only in-frame clones and leaves some out. This table has 6,500 to 7,500 clones, 90% to 97% appearing once. The V gene is TRBV10-3, the J gene TRBJ2-7, with TRBD2 matching over 10 bases. The clonotype was recovered from a human donor in good health. Sequencing was performed on PBMCs. CDR3 in amino acids: CAITSGRSEQYF. The CDR3 nucleotides read TGTGCCATCACTAGCGGGAGAAGCGAGCAGTACTTC.